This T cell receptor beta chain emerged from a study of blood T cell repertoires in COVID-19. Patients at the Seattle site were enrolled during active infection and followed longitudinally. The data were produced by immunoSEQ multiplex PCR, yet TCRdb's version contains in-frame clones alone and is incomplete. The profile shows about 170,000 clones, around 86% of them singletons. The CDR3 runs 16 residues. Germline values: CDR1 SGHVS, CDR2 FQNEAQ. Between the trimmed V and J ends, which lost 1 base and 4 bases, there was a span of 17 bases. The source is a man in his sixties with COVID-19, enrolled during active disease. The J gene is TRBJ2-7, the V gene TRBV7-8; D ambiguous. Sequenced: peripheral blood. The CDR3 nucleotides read TGTGCCAGCAGCTTAGATACGATGATAGCAGCTTACGAGCAGTACTTC. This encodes CASSLDTMIAAYEQYF.